This TCR beta chain was sequenced during a study of cytomegalovirus exposure and HLA in healthy donors. Overall study context: There were roughly 120 million unique TCR beta sequences, drawn from about 200 million T cells, in an earlier analysis. Overall study results and limits: Several of the most significant clusters appeared, in a later analysis, to be linked to common viral pathogens.

PCR primers comprised 60 Vbeta and 13 Jbeta primers. Clones were read by immunoSEQ multiplex PCR, and TCRdb kept only the in-frame ones, dropping some. The sample includes more than 95,000 clones, about 79% seen only once; the top ten take roughly 5.9%. Only one count was recorded for this clone. Antigen specificity is unknown. From germline, CDR1 is SQVTM and CDR2 ANQGSEA. The CDR3 spans 15 residues. V gave up 4 bases and J gave up 8 bases; unmatched junction bases: 8. The specimen was PBMCs. The TCR originated in a man in his fifties or sixties in good health and CMV-seropositive. The rearrangement uses TRBV29-1 and TRBJ2-2; 12 bases map to TRBD2. In nucleotides, the CDR3 is TGCAGCGTTGTATCTAGCGGGGGGGCTTCTGGGGAGCTGTTTTTT. Translated, it gives CSVVSSGGASGELFF.